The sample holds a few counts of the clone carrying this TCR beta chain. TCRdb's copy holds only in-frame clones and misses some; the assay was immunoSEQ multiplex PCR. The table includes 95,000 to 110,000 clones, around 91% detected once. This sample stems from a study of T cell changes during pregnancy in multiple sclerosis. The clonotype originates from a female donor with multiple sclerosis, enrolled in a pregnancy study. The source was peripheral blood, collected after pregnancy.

The CDR3 is CASSSPRGAREKLFF. The CDR3 DNA is TGTGCCAGCAGCAGCCCCAGGGGGGCACGGGAAAAACTGTTTTTT. V usage is TRBV7-2 and J usage is TRBJ1-4; 7 bases match TRBD1. There are 15 residues in the CDR3. V lost 5 bases to trimming and J lost 8 bases; unmatched junction nucleotides: 11. CDR1 is SGHTA and CDR2 is FQGNSA in the germline V gene. The entire variable domain, with the rest obtained from reference TRBV7-2 and TRBJ1-4, is as follows: GAGVSQSPSNKVTEKGKDVELRCDPISGHTALYWYRQSLGQGLEFLIYFQGNSAPDKSGLPSDRFSAERTGGSVSTLTIQRTQQEDSAVYLCASSSPRGAREKLFFGSGTQLSVL.